This entry features one TCR beta chain sequence. Its antigen is unknown. Germline loops: CDR1 SGHRS, CDR2 YFSETQ. Trimming at V came to 0 bases and at J to 0 bases, leaving 3 bases not matched to a gene. The CDR3 spans 17 residues. The sample comes from a study of cytomegalovirus exposure and HLA in healthy donors. Primers included in the PCR were 60 Vbeta and 13 Jbeta primers. Generated by immunoSEQ multiplex PCR, the TCRdb table keeps only in-frame clones and is missing some. Found here are 100,000 to 120,000 clones, around 80% of them singletons; the top ten hold roughly 8.2%. All the people who gave samples were healthy bone marrow donors. Notes on the study in general: The classifier reportedly diagnosed cytomegalovirus status with high sensitivity and specificity.

V gene TRBV5-1 combines with J gene TRBJ2-1; 10 nucleotides align to TRBD2. The receptor comes from a man aged 40-50 years in good health and CMV-seropositive. Sequencing used PBMCs. The CDR3 spells CASSLVSSGSSYNEQFF. The CDR3 DNA reads as TGCGCCAGCAGCTTGGTTTCTAGCGGGAGCTCCTACAATGAGCAGTTCTTC.